Below are 6 T cell receptor beta chains sequenced from a single sample in a study of blood T cell repertoires in COVID-19. Profiled with immunoSEQ multiplex PCR; TCRdb holds only in-frame clones, not every one. The table shows 200,000 to 250,000 clones, with about 86% occurring only once. The sample comprised PBMCs or T cells enriched from blood (not recorded which). Receptors originate from a woman between 50 and 59 years old in a cohort exposed to, infected with or recovered from COVID-19 (not recorded which).

The chain links TRBV5-8 to TRBJ1-4; D possibly corresponds to TRBD1 (6 bases). Trimming took off 5 bases at V and 8 bases at J, with 13 bases between the two ends. The CDR3 covers 13 residues. CDR1 is SGHTS and CDR2 is YDEGEE in the germline V gene. CDR3 in amino acids: CASRHRVREKLFF. In DNA form, the CDR3 reads TGTGCCAGCAGACACAGGGTTCGGGAAAAACTGTTTTTT.

J is TRBJ2-5 and V is TRBV7-3, with TRBD1 matching over 11 bases. The CDR3 is 14 residues long. The ends lost 5 bases at V and 5 bases at J; junction bases unmatched: 4. Germline V gene data show CDR1 as SGHTA and CDR2 as FQGTGA. The CDR3 reads CASSQGQGVETQYF. In DNA, the CDR3 is TGTGCCAGCAGCCAGGGACAGGGGGTTGAGACCCAGTACTTC. The complete variable domain, with remaining parts taken from reference TRBV7-3 and TRBJ2-5, reads GAGVSQTPSNKVTEKGKYVELRCDPISGHTALYWYRQSLGQGPEFLIYFQGTGAADDSGLPNDRFFAVRPEGSVSTLKIQRTERGDSAVYLCASSQGQGVETQYFGPGTRLLVL.

V usage is TRBV15 and J usage is TRBJ2-7, with a tentative D call TRBD2 (6 bases). Germline CDR1 is LNHNV and CDR2 is YYDKDF (reference sequence). The CDR3 totals 16 residues. Trimming removed 0 bases at V and 0 bases at J, with 12 bases between. The CDR3: CATSREEGRNSYEQYF. The CDR3 bases are TGTGCCACCAGCAGAGAGGAGGGGCGTAACTCCTACGAGCAGTACTTC.

The rearrangement joins TRBV28 to TRBJ1-1; a weak D match, TRBD1 (6 bases). This CDR3 has 14 residues. Per germline, CDR1 MDHEN and CDR2 SYDVKM. Trimming stripped 2 bases from V and 11 bases from J, with 18 bases between. The CDR3 DNA reads TGTGCCAGCAGTTTACGGGGGGCTGGGGGTTGGGCTTTCTTT. It codes for CASSLRGAGGWAFF.

The CDR3 reads CASRRGEGELFF. The CDR3 bases are TGTGCCAGCAGGCGGGGTGAGGGGGAGCTGTTTTTT. The V call is TRBV5-4, the J call TRBJ2-2; tentative D call: TRBD2 (6 bases). Germline values: CDR1 SGHNT, CDR2 YYREEE (reference sequence). The CDR3 is 12 amino acids. With 5 bases removed from V and 8 bases from J, the gap between germline ends came to 10 bases.

The chain is built from TRBV2 and TRBJ1-4; D is uncertain. V dropped 6 bases and J dropped 4 bases, with 12 bases sitting between them. Looked up from germline, CDR1 is SNHLY and CDR2 is FYNNEI. This CDR3 has 14 residues. The CDR3 sequence: CASRKRRNNEKLFF. As DNA, the CDR3 is TGTGCCAGCAGAAAACGGAGAAATAATGAAAAACTGTTTTTT.